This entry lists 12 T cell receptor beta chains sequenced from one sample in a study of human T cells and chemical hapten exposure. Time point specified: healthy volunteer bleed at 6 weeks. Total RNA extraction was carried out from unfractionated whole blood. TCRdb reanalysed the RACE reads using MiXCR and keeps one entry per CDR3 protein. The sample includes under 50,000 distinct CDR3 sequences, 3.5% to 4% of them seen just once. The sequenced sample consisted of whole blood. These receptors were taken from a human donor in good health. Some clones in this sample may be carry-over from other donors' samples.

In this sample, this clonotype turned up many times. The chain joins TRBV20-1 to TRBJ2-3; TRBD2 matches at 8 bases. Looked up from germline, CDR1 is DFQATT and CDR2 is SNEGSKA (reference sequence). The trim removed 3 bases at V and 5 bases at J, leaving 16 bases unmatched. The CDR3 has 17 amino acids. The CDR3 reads CSASSRVAGQVGDTQYF. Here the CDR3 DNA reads TGCAGTGCTAGTTCAAGGGTAGCGGGGCAGGTAGGAGATACGCAGTATTTT.

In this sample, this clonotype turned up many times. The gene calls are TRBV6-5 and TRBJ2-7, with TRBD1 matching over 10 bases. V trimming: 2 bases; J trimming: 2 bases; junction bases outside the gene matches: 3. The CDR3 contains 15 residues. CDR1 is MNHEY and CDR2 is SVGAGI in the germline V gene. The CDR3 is CASSYRGQGTYEQYF. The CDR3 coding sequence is TGTGCCAGCAGTTACCGGGGACAGGGGACCTACGAGCAGTACTTC.

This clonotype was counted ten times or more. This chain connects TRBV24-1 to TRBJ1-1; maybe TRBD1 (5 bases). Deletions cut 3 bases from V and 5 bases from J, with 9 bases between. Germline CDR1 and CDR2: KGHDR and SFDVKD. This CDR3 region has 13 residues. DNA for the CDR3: TGTGCCACCAGTGATAACAGGCATACTGAAGCTTTCTTT. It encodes CATSDNRHTEAFF.

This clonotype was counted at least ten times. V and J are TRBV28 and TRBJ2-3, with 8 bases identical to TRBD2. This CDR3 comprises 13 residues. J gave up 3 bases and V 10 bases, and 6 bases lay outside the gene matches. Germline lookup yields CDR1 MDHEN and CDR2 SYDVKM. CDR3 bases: TGTGCCACCTCGGCGGGGGGTACAGATACGCAGTATTTT. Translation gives CATSAGGTDTQYF.

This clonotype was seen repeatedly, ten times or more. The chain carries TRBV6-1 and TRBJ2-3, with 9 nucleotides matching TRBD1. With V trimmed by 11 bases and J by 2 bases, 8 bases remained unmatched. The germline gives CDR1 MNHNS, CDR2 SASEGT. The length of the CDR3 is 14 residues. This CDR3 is CAGMDRGFTDTQYF. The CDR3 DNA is TGTGCCGGAATGGACAGGGGTTTCACAGATACGCAGTATTTT.

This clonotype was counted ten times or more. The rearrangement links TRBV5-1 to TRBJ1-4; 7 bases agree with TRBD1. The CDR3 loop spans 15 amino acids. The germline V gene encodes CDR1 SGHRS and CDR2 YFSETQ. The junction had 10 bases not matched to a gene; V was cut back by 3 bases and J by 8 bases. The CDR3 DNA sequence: TGCGCCAGCAGCTGGGACAGACCCCACACCGAAAAACTGTTTTTT. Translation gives CASSWDRPHTEKLFF.

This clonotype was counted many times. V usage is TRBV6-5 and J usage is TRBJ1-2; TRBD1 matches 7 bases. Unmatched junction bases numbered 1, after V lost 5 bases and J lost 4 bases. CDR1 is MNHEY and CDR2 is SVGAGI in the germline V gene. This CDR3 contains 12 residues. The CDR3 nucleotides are TGTGCCAGCAGTGGGGACAGCTATGGCTACACCTTC. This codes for CASSGDSYGYTF.

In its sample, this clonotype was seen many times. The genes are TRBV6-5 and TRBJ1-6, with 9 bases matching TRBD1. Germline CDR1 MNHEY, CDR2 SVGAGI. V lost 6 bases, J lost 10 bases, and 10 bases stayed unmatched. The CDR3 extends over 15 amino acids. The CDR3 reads CASSPGTGRRSPLHF. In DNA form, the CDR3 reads TGTGCCAGCAGCCCCGGGACAGGGAGGCGGTCACCCCTCCACTTT.

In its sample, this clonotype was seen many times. This chain's CDR3 is CSVGGPVETQYF. The DNA of the CDR3 is TGCAGCGTTGGGGGCCCGGTAGAGACCCAGTACTTC. V gene TRBV29-1 combines with J gene TRBJ2-5, with a tentative D call TRBD1 (5 bases). V was clipped by 4 bases and J by 4 bases, with 10 bases between them. The CDR3 consists of 12 residues. Germline CDR1 is SQVTM and CDR2 is ANQGSEA.

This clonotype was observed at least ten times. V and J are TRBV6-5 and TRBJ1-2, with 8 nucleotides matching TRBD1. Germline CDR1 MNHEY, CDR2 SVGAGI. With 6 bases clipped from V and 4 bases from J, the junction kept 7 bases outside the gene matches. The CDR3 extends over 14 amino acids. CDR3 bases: TGTGCCAGCAGCCCACGGGACAGGATCTATGGCTACACCTTC. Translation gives CASSPRDRIYGYTF.

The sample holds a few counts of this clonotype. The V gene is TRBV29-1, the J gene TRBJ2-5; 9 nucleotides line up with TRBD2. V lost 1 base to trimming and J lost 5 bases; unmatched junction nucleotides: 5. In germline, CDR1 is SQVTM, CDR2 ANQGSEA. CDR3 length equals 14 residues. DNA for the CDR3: TGCAGCGTTGAAGTGCTAGCGGGGTCTGAGACCCAGTACTTC. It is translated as CSVEVLAGSETQYF.

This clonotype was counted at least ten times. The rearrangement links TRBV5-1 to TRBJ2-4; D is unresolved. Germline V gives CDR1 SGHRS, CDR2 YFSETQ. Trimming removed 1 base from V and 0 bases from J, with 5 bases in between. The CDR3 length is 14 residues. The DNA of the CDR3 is TGCGCCAGCAGCTTGACAATAGCCAAAAACATTCAGTACTTC. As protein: CASSLTIAKNIQYF.